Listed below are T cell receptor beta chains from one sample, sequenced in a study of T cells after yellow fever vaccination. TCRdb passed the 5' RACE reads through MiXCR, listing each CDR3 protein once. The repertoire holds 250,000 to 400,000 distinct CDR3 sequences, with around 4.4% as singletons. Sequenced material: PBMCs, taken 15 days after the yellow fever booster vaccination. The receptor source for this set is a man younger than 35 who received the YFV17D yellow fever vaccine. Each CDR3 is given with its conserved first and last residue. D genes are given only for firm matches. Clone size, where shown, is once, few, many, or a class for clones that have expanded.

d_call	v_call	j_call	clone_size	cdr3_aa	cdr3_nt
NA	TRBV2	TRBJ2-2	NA	CASRRGPVGTGELFF	TGTGCCAGCCGGAGGGGCCCCGTGGGCACCGGGGAGCTGTTTTTT
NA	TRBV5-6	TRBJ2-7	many	CASSPQGSYEQYF	TGTGCCAGCAGCCCGCAGGGCTCCTACGAGCAGTACTTC
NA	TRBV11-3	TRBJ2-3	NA	CASSLGGGAQYF	TGTGCCAGCAGCTTAGGAGGGGGGGCGCAGTATTTT
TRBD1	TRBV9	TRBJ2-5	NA	CASSAGQGQTQYF	TGTGCCAGCAGCGCGGGACAGGGGCAGACCCAGTACTTC
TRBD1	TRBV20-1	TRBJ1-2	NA	CSAARTGVNYGYTF	TGCAGTGCCGCTAGGACAGGGGTTAACTATGGCTACACCTTC
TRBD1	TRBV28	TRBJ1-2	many	CASSLGGQGRHGYTF	TGTGCCAGCAGTTTAGGGGGACAGGGTAGACATGGCTACACCTTC
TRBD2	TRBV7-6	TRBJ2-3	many	CASSSRPSGVRTDTQYF	TGTGCCAGCAGCTCTCGACCTAGCGGGGTTCGCACAGATACGCAGTATTTT
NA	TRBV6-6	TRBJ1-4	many	CASSLRGGANEKLFF	TGTGCCAGCAGTCTTCGGGGGGGGGCTAATGAAAAACTGTTTTTT
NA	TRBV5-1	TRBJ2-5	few	CASSLAGVRETQYF	TGCGCCAGCAGCTTGGCCGGCGTCCGGGAGACCCAGTACTTC
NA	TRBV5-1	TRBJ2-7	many	CASSIGTRNEQYF	TGCGCCAGCAGCATTGGGACGAGGAACGAGCAGTACTTC
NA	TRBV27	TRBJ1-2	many	CASSPPGDYGYTF	TGTGCCAGCAGCCCCCCCGGGGACTATGGCTACACCTTC
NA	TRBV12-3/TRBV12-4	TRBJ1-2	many	CASSFAGINYGYTF	TGTGCCAGCAGTTTCGCAGGGATTAACTATGGCTACACCTTC
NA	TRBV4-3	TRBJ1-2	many	CASSLSSGLLF	TGCGCCAGCAGCCTATCTTCCGGGCTCCTCTTC
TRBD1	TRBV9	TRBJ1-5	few	CASNPTGDRNQPQHF	TGTGCCAGCAACCCTACAGGGGACCGCAATCAGCCCCAGCATTTT
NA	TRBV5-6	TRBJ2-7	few	CASSRRGYEQYF	TGTGCCAGCAGCCGGAGAGGGTACGAGCAGTACTTC
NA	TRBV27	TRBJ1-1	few	CASSPSGGTNTEAFF	TGTGCCAGCAGTCCATCCGGCGGGACGAACACTGAAGCTTTCTTT